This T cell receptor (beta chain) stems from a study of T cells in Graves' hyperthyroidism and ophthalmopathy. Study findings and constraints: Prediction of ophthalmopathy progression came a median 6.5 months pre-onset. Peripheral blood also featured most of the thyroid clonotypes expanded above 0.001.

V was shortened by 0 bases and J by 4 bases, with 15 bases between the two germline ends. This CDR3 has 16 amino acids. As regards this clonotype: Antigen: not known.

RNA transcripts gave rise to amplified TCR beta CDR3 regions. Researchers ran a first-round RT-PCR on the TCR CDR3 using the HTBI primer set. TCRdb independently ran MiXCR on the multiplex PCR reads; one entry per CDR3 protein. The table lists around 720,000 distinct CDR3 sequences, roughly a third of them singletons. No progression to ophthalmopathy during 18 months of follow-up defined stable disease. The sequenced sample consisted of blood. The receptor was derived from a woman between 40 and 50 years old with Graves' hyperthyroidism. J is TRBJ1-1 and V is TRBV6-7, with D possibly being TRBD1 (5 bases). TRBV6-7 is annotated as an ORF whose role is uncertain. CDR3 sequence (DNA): TGTGCCAGCAGTTACTCGAATAGGGCCAGGGCCACTGAAGCTTTCTTT. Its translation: CASSYSNRARATEAFF.